This TCR beta chain appears in the sequencing data of a study of cytomegalovirus exposure and HLA in healthy donors (dated by TCRdb to the late 2010s). Regarding the complete study: An earlier analysis of some 550 of the donors reported 250 to 300 Gb of sequence data and 117 million unique TCR beta sequences from about 200 million T cells. The study aimed to test whether cataloging public T cell receptors could reveal signatures of past pathogen exposure. Donor age, sex, ethnicity and CMV serostatus were compiled alongside the repertoire data. In the later analysis, no new phenotypic data were used to find candidate immune exposures; instead, reliance was placed on TCR beta sequences and their occurrence across donors. In an earlier analysis of 550 to 700 of the donors, high-throughput TCR beta sequencing was used to judge whether each TCR beta V gene segment behaved as functional or pseudogenic. A later analysis re-analyzed previously published TCR beta repertoires from approximately 700 donors and added high-resolution HLA genotyping to study TCR occurrence patterns. Of the 300 to 500 genotyped donors, 70% to 90% were placed in the genetic ancestry cluster associated with self-reported Caucasian donors. Besides the first cohort of around 670 subjects, a separate validation cohort made up of 90 to 150 different subjects was used. High-throughput TCR immunosequencing, statistical association of individual TCRs with disease status, and machine learning were combined to predict cytomegalovirus infection status. Several DR-DQ haplotypes were treated as single units for association and clustering because of strong linkage in the cohort. All discovery cohort repertoires had been generated using a single sequencing platform. Roughly 300 gigabases of sequencing data and roughly 90 million unique TCR sequences were included in an early release covering about 700 HLA-typed donors. Among approximately 370 genotyped donors of the cohort, an average of around 250,000 unique TCR beta nucleotide sequences was sequenced per donor, of which 15% to 20% were non-productive. Using immunosequencing, the study profiled T cell repertoires from fewer than 850 subjects and related those repertoires to cytomegalovirus serostatus. Genome-wide SNP genotypes for about 65% of the roughly 670 donors were used in a later genetic analysis, which treated that subset as a discovery cohort. HLA typing included class I and class II loci at four-digit resolution. The number of donors typed differed by locus, with roughly 629-640 for A, B, C, DRB1 and DQB1, roughly 550 for DQA1, approximately 580 for DPA1, and around 460 for DPB1. Paper-wide results and their limitations: Several of the top co-occurrence clusters appeared to be linked to parvovirus B19, influenza, CMV and Epstein-Barr virus, according to a later analysis. In vitro tests confirmed that three of the cytomegalovirus-associated TCR beta chains recognize cytomegalovirus antigens. Because HLA typing was missing for some donors at each locus, association tests included only the typed subset. Because counts were too low, 15 to 20 rarely observed V segments, including chromosome 9 orphons, were excluded from the earlier analysis of around 590 of the donors. In an earlier analysis of some 640 of the donors, most TCR beta V segments were observed in productive rearrangements about 90% or about 30% of the time, broadly matching IMGT annotations. A further reported finding was that TCR beta sequences accurately predicted the HLA-A and HLA-B alleles for most subjects in the first cohort. Linkage disequilibrium might explain the correlated functional status among segregating V segments, but an unknown experimental factor could not be excluded. A later analysis found that HLA-associated TCR beta chains were more clonally expanded and had lower generation probabilities than equally common non-associated chains. Some IMGT-functional V segments, including TRBV6-2 and TRBV6-3, could not be distinguished by the 87-base-pair reads and were therefore excluded. At a false discovery rate of 0.05, a later analysis linked fewer than 20,000 TCR beta sequences to specific HLA alleles. Cytomegalovirus status was reported to be diagnosed by the classifier with high specificity and sensitivity in both the original and validation cohorts. In a later analysis, most CMV-associated TCR beta chains were found to appear HLA-restricted, with HLA associations seemingly driven largely by CMV exposure. Only TCR beta chains were sequenced in this cohort, and the absence of alpha or paired-chain data limited detectable features. In a later analysis, TCR association rates were found to vary across HLA loci, with the most associated TCRs seen for DRB1 alleles and the fewest for HLA-C alleles. V-gene and J-gene trimming of TCR beta chains was associated with a missense DCLRE1C variant in a later genetic analysis, and the association was replicated in an independent cohort. A total of 150 to 200 TCR beta chains were listed by the study as associated with cytomegalovirus. When HLA alleles, especially DR and DQ, strongly co-occurred, attributing TCR associations to individual alleles was difficult. The presence/absence analyses assumed that sequencing depth was roughly uniform across donors, and that assumption may not be true. According to the authors, the approach could potentially be generalized to other disease states and immunological phenotypes. A group of highly shared sequence variants was considered likely to be a technical artifact of the sequencing pipeline. Compared with the approximately 710-donor mean, donors in an Asian-associated ancestry cluster had fewer N-insertions in productive TCRs, according to a later genetic analysis. Immune exposure information for the cohort was limited to CMV serostatus. Most TCR sequences were seen in very few donors, while some public TCRs were found in many individuals.

The library was generated by the immunoSEQ multiplex PCR assay. For the multiplex PCR, a mixture combining 60 forward primers for TCR Vbeta segments and 13 reverse primers for TCR Jbeta segments was used. The CDR3 region of rearranged TCR beta genes was amplified from genomic DNA with a multiplex PCR assay. The amplified TCR beta libraries were sequenced on the Illumina HiSeq System as 87-base-pair reads. As for the original processing: Across the 670 or so repertoires, a later analysis counted around 80 million unique TCR beta chains, some 11 million of which were shared by at least two donors. A nearest-neighbor algorithm error-corrected the raw reads and collapsed the reads into unique sequences, merging closely related sequences to remove PCR and sequencing errors. V, D and J gene segments were assigned by aligning CDR3 sequences to IMGT reference sequences. For a sequence to be retained, a match of at least six nucleotides to both a V gene segment and a J gene segment was required. A rearrangement counted as productive if the CDR3 had no stop codons and remained in frame with V and J, and every other rearrangement counted as non-productive. Following IMGT convention, CDR3 was defined as the stretch from the second conserved V-encoded cysteine to the conserved J-encoded phenylalanine. In an earlier analysis of roughly 580 of the donors, sequences lacking an unambiguous match to a single V gene segment were excluded. In an earlier analysis of several hundred of the donors, a V segment was called functional when productive rearrangements were above 56.7%, and segregating when the standard deviation between donors exceeded 5%. A statistical classification framework was built to diagnose cytomegalovirus status from the catalog of TCR beta chain sequences. A later analysis assigned V and J genes by comparing TCR nucleotide sequences with IMGT/GENE-DB human TR gene sequences. The TCRdist pipeline was used in a later analysis to assign CDR3 sequences and most-parsimonious VDJ recombination scenarios. In a later analysis, each TCR beta chain was defined by its CDR3 amino acid sequence together with its V-gene family, and reads without a unique V-gene family were excluded. To address suspected cross-contamination and a sequencing artifact, a later analysis removed around 600 highly shared, low-generation-probability nucleotide sequences. In a later analysis, a clonal expansion index was calculated for each public chain from normalized within-repertoire ranks of inferred template counts. In a later analysis, generation probabilities were computed using a VDJ recombination model fitted to out-of-frame rearrangements, and the results were checked against IGoR. In a later analysis, hypergeometric tests were used to score TCR-TCR, TCR-HLA and TCR-CMV co-occurrence, with a repertoire-size bias correction applied to TCR pairs. False discovery rates were estimated in a later analysis by permuting HLA or CMV assignments 20 times. In a later analysis, co-occurring TCRs were grouped using DBSCAN, and TCRdist sequence similarity was added for clustering within HLA-allele-positive subsets. For co-occurrence clustering, repertoires with fewer than 30,000 or more than 120,000 public chains were excluded, along with five repertoires with anomalous nucleotide sharing. Here the immuneACCESS table is served through TCRdb, limited to in-frame sequences with V and J called. Missing clones are a known gap in these copies; in checked studies unresolved V genes cover under half, and the rest lacks a known reason. V and J calls and clone size are those listed in that table; D and trimming were worked out from the DNA. The sample table lists 160,000 or so clones, about 75% of them with a count of one. The leading ten clones occupy 2.5% of the sample.

CDR1 and CDR2, per the germline V gene (reference sequence), are SGHNT and YYREEE. Measured from the cysteine to the phenylalanine, the CDR3 is 15 residues long. Kept here is only the CDR3 DNA, which spans 45 bases and is read in frame from base 1. V is trimmed back by 4 bases and J by 8 bases, and the junction contains 8 bases that no gene match accounts for. In the case of this clone: This receptor's antigen is unknown. No qualities accompany the bases; no much larger clone lies one base away.

The cohort consisted of some 730 healthy bone marrow donors. Cohort members were all nominally healthy when sampled, although unrecorded immune exposures were likely present. The donor was CMV seronegative and was included in the group of several hundred seronegative cohort members. A peripheral blood sample was collected from each donor, and TCR beta sequencing was performed on peripheral blood mononuclear cells. Genomic DNA extraction from the blood cell samples was performed with the Qiagen DNeasy Blood Extraction Kit. The TCR was taken from a female donor in good health and CMV-seronegative. Recombination linked TRBV5-4 to TRBJ2-1, with 11 middle bases fitting TRBD2. The sequencing input was PBMCs. CDR3 loop: CASSPTSGSRDEQFF. The sequenced DNA is TGTGCCAGCAGCCCAACTAGCGGGAGTCGCGATGAGCAGTTCTTC.